Listed below are T cell receptor beta chains from one sample, sequenced in a study of blood T cell repertoires in COVID-19. Sequencing was performed with immunoSEQ multiplex PCR; in TCRdb, only in-frame clones are kept and a portion is missing. The data contain approximately 120,000 clones, 84% of them singletons. The sample comprised peripheral blood. The receptors were sampled from a woman in her forties or fifties with acute or convalescent COVID-19. Each CDR3 is given with its conserved first and last residue. The D gene is left open where the match is weak. Not all rows give a size; the values are once, few, many and, for expanded clones, a class.

>TRBJ1-6|15|.|.|TRBV10-1
CASSDLRGFDSPLHF
TGCGCCAGCAGTGACCTAAGGGGTTTCGATTCACCCCTCCACTTT
>TRBJ2-3|16|TRBD2|.|TRBV11-2
CASSFQTSGGLDTQYF
TGTGCCAGCAGCTTCCAGACTAGCGGGGGTTTAGATACGCAGTATTTT
>TRBJ1-1|14|.|.|TRBV5-1
CASTLTGLNTEAFF
TGCGCCAGCACCTTGACGGGTTTGAACACTGAAGCTTTCTTT
>TRBJ1-2|14|.|few|TRBV6-2/TRBV6-3
CASSYRQATYGYTF
TGTGCCAGCAGTTATCGACAGGCAACTTATGGCTACACCTTC
>TRBJ2-3|16|.|.|TRBV15
CATSRDLAESTDTQYF
TGTGCCACCAGCAGAGACCTAGCCGAGAGCACAGATACGCAGTATTTT
>TRBJ2-1|13|.|.|TRBV5-5
CASSLVGYNEQFF
TGTGCCAGCAGCTTGGTCGGGTACAATGAGCAGTTCTTC
>TRBJ2-3|14|TRBD2|.|TRBV28
CASSLAGGTDTQYF
TGTGCCAGCAGTCTAGCGGGGGGCACAGATACGCAGTATTTT
>TRBJ1-6|14|.|.|TRBV4-1
CASSLKDPGSPLHF
TGCGCCAGCAGCCTAAAGGACCCGGGGTCACCCCTCCACTTT
>TRBJ1-6|14|.|.|TRBV6-5
CASRSSGGNSPLHF
TGTGCCAGCAGGAGTTCGGGAGGGAATTCACCCCTCCACTTT
>TRBJ1-1|15|.|.|TRBV30
CAWSAPGLMNTEAFF
TGTGCCTGGAGTGCCCCGGGACTGATGAACACTGAAGCTTTCTTT
>TRBJ2-2|15|TRBD2|.|TRBV4-2
CASSRTSGGAGELFF
TGTGCCAGCAGCCGAACTAGCGGGGGGGCCGGGGAGCTGTTTTTT
>TRBJ1-1|15|.|.|TRBV5-1
CASSLGTGRGTEAFF
TGCGCCAGCAGCTTGGGAACAGGGAGGGGCACTGAAGCTTTCTTT
>TRBJ1-4|16|.|.|TRBV5-1
CASSPRYRTANEKLFF
TGCGCCAGCAGCCCCCGGTATCGGACAGCTAATGAAAAACTGTTTTTT
>TRBJ1-4|16|TRBD1|.|TRBV3-1/TRBV3-2
CASSFRTGTGGEELFF
TGTGCCAGCAGCTTCCGAACGGGGACAGGGGGCGAGGAACTGTTTTTT
>TRBJ1-1|13|.|.|TRBV7-9
CASSFSGGDEAFF
TGTGCCAGCAGCTTCTCCGGGGGGGATGAAGCTTTCTTT
>TRBJ1-2|14|TRBD1|.|TRBV10-3
CAISPDRGQVGYTF
TGTGCCATCAGCCCGGACAGGGGGCAGGTAGGCTACACCTTC
>TRBJ1-1|15|TRBD1|.|TRBV15
CATSIKTGASAEAFF
TGTGCCACCAGCATAAAGACAGGGGCTAGCGCTGAAGCTTTCTTT
>TRBJ2-1|16|TRBD2|.|TRBV6-2/TRBV6-3
CASSYIGGGARNEQFF
TGTGCCAGCAGTTATATTGGCGGGGGGGCTCGGAATGAGCAGTTCTTC
>TRBJ2-3|16|TRBD2|.|TRBV30
CAWSAGAGGRTDTQYF
TGTGCCTGGTCGGCCGGGGCGGGGGGGCGCACAGATACGCAGTATTTT
>TRBJ1-1|14|TRBD1|.|TRBV6-5
CASSWGTGDTEAFF
TGTGCCAGCAGCTGGGGGACAGGGGACACTGAAGCTTTCTTT
>TRBJ1-2|13|.|.|TRBV11-2
CASSSGEAYGYTF
TGTGCCAGCAGCTCCGGGGAGGCGTATGGCTACACCTTC
>TRBJ1-2|13|.|.|TRBV30
CAWSVLTTNGYTF
TGTGCCTGGAGTGTACTGACCACTAACGGCTACACCTTC
>TRBJ1-6|14|TRBD1|.|TRBV27
CASSLGQGNSPLHF
TGTGCCAGCAGTTTAGGACAGGGGAATTCACCCCTCCACTTT
>TRBJ2-1|17|TRBD2|.|TRBV9
CASSATSGGPTYNEQFF
TGTGCCAGCAGCGCCACTAGCGGGGGCCCTACCTACAATGAGCAGTTCTTC
>TRBJ1-2|15|TRBD1|.|TRBV28
CASSLLTGTGYGYTF
TGTGCCAGCAGTTTGCTCACCGGGACAGGCTATGGCTACACCTTC